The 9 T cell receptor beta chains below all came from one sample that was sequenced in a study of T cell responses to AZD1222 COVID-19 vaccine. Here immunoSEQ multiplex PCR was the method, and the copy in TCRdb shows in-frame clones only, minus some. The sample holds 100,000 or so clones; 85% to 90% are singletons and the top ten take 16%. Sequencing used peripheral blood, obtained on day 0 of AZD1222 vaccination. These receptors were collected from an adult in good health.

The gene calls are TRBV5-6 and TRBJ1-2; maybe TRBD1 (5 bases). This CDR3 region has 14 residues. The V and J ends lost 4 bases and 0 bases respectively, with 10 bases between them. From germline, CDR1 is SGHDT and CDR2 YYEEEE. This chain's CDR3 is CASSAQGPNYGYTF. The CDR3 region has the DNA TGTGCCAGCAGCGCGCAGGGCCCTAACTATGGCTACACCTTC.

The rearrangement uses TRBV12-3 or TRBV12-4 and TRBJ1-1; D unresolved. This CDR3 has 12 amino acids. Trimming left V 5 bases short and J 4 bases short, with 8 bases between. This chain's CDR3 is CASSQFRTEAFF. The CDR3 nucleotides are TGTGCCAGCAGTCAATTTCGCACTGAAGCTTTCTTT.

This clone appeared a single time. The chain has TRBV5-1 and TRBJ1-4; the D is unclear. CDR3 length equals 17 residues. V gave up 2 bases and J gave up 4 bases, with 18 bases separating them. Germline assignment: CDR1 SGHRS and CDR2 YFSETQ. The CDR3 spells CASSFGPAGTSNEKLFF. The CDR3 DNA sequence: TGCGCCAGCAGCTTCGGGCCAGCTGGAACCAGTAATGAAAAACTGTTTTTT.

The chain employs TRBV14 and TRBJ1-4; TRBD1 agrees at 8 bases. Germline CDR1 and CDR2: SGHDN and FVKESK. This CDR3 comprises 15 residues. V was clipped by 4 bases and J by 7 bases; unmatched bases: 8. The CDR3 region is CASSRLTGALEKLFF. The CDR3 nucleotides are TGTGCCAGCAGCCGCCTGACAGGGGCCCTTGAAAAACTGTTTTTT.

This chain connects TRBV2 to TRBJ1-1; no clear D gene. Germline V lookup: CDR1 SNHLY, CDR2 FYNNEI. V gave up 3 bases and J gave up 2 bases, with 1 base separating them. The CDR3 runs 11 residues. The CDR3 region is CASSDNTEAFF. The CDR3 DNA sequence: TGTGCCAGCAGTGACAACACTGAAGCTTTCTTT.

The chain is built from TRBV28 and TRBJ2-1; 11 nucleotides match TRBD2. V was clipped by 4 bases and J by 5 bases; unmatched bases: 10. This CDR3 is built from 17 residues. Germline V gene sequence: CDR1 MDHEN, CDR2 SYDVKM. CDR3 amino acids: CASSSPLGTSGNNEQFF. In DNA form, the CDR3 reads TGTGCCAGCAGTTCTCCCCTGGGGACTAGCGGTAACAATGAGCAGTTCTTC.

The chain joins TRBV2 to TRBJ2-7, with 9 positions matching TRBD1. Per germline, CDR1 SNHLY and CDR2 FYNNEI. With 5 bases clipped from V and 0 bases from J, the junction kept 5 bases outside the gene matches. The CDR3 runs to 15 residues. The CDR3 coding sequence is TGTGCCAGCAGTCGCGGGACAGGGAGCTCCTACGAGCAGTACTTC. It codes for CASSRGTGSSYEQYF.

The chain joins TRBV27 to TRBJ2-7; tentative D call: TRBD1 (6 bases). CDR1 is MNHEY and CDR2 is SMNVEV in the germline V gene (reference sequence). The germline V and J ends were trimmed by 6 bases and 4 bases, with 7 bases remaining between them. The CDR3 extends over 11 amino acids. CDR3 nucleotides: TGTGCCAGCAGAGACAGGTACGAGCAGTACTTC. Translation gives CASRDRYEQYF.

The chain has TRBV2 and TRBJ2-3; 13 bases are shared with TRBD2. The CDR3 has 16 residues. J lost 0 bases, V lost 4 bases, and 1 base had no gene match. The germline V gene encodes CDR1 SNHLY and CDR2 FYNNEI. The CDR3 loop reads CASSVGLAGSTDTQYF. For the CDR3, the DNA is TGTGCCAGCAGTGTGGGACTAGCGGGAAGCACAGATACGCAGTATTTT.